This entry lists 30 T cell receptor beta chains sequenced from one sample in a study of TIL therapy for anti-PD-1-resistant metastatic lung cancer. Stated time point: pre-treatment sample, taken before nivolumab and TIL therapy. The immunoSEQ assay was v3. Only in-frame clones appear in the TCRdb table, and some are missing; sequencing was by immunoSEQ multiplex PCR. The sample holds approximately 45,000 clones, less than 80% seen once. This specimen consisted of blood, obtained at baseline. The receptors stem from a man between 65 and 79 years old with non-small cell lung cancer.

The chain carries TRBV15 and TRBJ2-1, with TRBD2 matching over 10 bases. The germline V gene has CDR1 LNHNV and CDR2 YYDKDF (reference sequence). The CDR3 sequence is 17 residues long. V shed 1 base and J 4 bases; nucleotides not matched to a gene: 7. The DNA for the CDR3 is TGTGCCACCAGCAGAGGAGGGAGCGGGAGGGCGTACAATGAGCAGTTCTTC. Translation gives CATSRGGSGRAYNEQFF.

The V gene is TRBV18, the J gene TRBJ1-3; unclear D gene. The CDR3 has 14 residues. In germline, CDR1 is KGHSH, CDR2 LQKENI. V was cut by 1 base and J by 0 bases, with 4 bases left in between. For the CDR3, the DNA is TGTGCCAGCTCACCACAAAACTCTGGAAACACCATATATTTT. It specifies CASSPQNSGNTIYF. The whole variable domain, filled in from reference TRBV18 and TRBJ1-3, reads NAGVMQNPRHLVRRRGQEARLRCSPMKGHSHVYWYRQLPEEGLKFMVYLQKENIIDESGMPKERFSAEFPKEGPSILRIQQVVRGDSAAYFCASSPQNSGNTIYFGEGSWLTVV.

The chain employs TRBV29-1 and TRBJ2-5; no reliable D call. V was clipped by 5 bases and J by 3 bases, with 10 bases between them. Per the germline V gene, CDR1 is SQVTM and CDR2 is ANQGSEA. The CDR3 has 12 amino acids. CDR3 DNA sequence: TGCAGCGTTAAGGCAGGAAAAGAGACCCAGTACTTC. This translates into CSVKAGKETQYF.

The CDR3 DNA reads as TGCGCCAGCAGCTTAGGGGGGTTCGCAGGAGGCTATGGCTACACCTTC. It specifies CASSLGGFAGGYGYTF. The chain recombines TRBV5-1 with TRBJ1-2; D possibly corresponds to TRBD1 (6 bases). V was clipped by 2 bases and J by 4 bases, with 18 bases between them. CDR1 and CDR2 (germline): SGHRS, YFSETQ. CDR3 size: 16 residues. The whole variable domain, remainder taken from reference TRBV5-1 and TRBJ1-2, is KAGVTQTPRYLIKTRGQQVTLSCSPISGHRSVSWYQQTPGQGLQFLFEYFSETQRNKGNFPGRFSGRQFSNSRSEMNVSTLELGDSALYLCASSLGGFAGGYGYTFGSGTRLTVV.

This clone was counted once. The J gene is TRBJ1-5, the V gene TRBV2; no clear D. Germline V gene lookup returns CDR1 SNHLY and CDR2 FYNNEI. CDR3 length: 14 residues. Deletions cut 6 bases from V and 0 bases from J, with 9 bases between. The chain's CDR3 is CASSRHPSNQPQHF. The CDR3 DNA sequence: TGTGCCAGCAGCCGACACCCTAGCAATCAGCCCCAGCATTTT.

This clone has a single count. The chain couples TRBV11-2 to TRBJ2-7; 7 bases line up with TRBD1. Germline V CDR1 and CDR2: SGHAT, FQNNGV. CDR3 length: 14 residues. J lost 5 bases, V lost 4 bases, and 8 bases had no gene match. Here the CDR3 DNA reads TGTGCCAGCAGCTCACAGGGGATCCGCAACGAGCAGTACTTC. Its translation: CASSSQGIRNEQYF. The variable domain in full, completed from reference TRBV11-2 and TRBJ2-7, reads EAGVAQSPRYKIIEKRQSVAFWCNPISGHATLYWYQQILGQGPKLLIQFQNNGVVDDSQLPKDRFSAERLKGVDSTLKIQPAKLEDSAVYLCASSSQGIRNEQYFGPGTRLTVT.

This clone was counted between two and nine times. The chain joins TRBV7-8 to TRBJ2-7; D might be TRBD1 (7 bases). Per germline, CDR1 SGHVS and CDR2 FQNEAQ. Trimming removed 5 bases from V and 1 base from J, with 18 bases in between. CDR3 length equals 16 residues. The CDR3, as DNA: TGTGCCAGCAGCGAGTATCCAGGGGGGTCTTCCTACGAGCAGTACTTC. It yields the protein CASSEYPGGSSYEQYF.

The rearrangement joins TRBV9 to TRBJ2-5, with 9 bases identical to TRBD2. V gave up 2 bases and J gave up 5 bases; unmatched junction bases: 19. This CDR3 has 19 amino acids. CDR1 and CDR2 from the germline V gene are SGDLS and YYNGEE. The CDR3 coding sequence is TGTGCCAGCAGCGTCTCTATTGAAGTAGCGGGAGCTCTACCGGAGACCCAGTACTTC. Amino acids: CASSVSIEVAGALPETQYF. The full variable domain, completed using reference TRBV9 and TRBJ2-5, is DSGVTQTPKHLITATGQRVTLRCSPRSGDLSVYWYQQSLDQGLQFLIQYYNGEERAKGNILERFSAQQFPDLHSELNLSSLELGDSALYFCASSVSIEVAGALPETQYFGPGTRLLVL.

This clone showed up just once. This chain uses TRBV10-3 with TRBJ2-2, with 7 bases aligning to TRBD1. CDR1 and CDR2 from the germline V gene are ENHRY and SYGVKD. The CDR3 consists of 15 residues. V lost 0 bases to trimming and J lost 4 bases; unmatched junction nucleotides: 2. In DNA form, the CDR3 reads TGTGCCATCAGTGAGTCGACAGGGTTCACCGGGGAGCTGTTTTTT. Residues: CAISESTGFTGELFF.

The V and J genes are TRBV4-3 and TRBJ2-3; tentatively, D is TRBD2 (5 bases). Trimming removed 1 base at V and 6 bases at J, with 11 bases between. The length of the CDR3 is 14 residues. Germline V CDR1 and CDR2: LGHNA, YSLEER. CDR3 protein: CASSQGTGSDTQYF. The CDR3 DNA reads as TGCGCCAGCAGCCAAGGAACGGGATCGGATACGCAGTATTTT.

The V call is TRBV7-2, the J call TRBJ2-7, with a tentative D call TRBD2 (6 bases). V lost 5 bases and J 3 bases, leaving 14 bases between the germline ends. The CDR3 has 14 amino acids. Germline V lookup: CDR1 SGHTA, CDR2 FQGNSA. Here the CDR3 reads CASSLGLNFYEQYF. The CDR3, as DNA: TGTGCCAGCAGCCTCGGACTAAATTTCTACGAGCAGTACTTC.

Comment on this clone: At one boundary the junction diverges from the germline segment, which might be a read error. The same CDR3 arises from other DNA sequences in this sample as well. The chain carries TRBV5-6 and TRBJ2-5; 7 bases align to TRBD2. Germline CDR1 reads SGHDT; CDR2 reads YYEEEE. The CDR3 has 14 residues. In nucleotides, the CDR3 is TGTGCCAGCAGCTTGGGCGGGGGAGTTGAGACTCAGTACTTC. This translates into CASSLGGGVETQYF.

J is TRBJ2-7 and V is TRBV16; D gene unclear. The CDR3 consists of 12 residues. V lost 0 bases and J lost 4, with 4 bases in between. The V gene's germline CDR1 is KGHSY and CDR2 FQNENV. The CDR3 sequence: CASSQSRYEQYF. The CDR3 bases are TGTGCCAGCAGCCAATCTAGATACGAGCAGTACTTC.

The CDR3 DNA is TGCGCCAGCAGCCTCTCAGGGGGCTCTAATGAAAAACTGTTTTTT. Translating it yields CASSLSGGSNEKLFF. The rearrangement links TRBV5-1 to TRBJ1-4; 8 nucleotides line up with TRBD1. Trimming cost V 4 bases and J 3 bases; bases outside gene matches: 5. Germline V gives CDR1 SGHRS, CDR2 YFSETQ. The CDR3 has 15 amino acids.

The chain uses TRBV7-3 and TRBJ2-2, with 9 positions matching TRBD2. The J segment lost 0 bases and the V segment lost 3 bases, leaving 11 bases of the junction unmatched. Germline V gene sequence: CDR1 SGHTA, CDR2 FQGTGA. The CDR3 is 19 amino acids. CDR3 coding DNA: TGTGCCAGCAGCTTTGAGGGGAGTCGCGGGAGGGCGAACACCGGGGAGCTGTTTTTT. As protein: CASSFEGSRGRANTGELFF.

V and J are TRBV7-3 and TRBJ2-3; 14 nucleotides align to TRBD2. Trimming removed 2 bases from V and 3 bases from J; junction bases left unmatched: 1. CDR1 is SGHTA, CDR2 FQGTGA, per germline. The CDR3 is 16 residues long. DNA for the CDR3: TGTGCCAGCAGCTTAGGACTAGCGGGAGGTACAGATACGCAGTATTTT. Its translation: CASSLGLAGGTDTQYF.

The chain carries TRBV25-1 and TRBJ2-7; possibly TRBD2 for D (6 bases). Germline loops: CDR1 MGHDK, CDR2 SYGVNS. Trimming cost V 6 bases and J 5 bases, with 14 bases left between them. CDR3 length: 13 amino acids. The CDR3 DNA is TGTGCCAGCAGCCCCTGGCGGGACCACGAGCAGTACTTC. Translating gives CASSPWRDHEQYF.

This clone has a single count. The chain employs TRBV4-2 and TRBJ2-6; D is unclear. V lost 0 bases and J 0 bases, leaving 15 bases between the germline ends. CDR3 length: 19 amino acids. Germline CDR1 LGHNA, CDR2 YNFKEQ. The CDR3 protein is CASSQEERPRSSGANVLTF. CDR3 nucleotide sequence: TGTGCCAGCAGCCAAGAGGAGCGCCCGCGGAGCTCTGGGGCCAACGTCCTGACTTTC.

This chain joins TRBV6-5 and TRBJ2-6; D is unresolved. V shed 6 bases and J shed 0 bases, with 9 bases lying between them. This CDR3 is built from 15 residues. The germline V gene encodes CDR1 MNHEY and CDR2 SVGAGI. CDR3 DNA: TGTGCCAGCAGCCCTGACAACTCTGGGGCCAACGTCCTGACTTTC. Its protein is CASSPDNSGANVLTF.

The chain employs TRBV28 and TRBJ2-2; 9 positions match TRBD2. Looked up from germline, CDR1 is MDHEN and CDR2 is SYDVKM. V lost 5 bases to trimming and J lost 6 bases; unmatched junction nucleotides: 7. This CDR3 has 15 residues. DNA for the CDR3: TGTGCCAGCAGTAGGCGGGAGGGCTCTTCCGGGGAGCTGTTTTTT. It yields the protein CASSRREGSSGELFF.

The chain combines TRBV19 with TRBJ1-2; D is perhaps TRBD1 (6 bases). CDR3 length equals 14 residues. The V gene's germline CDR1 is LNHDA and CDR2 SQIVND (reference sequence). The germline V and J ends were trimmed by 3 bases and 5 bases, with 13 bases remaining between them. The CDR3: CASSIAGVGYGYTF. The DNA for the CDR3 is TGTGCCAGTAGTATCGCAGGGGTTGGATATGGCTACACCTTC.

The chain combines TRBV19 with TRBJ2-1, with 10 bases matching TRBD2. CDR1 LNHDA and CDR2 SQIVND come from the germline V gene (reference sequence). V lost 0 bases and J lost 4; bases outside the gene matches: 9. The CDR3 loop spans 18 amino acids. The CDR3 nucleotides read TGTGCCAGTAGTATAGAAGGGGACCTAGCGGGAGCGTACAATGAGCAGTTCTTC. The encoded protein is CASSIEGDLAGAYNEQFF. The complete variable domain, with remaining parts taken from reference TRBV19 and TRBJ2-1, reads DGGITQSPKYLFRKEGQNVTLSCEQNLNHDAMYWYRQDPGQGLRLIYYSQIVNDFQKGDIAEGYSVSREKKESFPLTVTSAQKNPTAFYLCASSIEGDLAGAYNEQFFGPGTRLTVL.

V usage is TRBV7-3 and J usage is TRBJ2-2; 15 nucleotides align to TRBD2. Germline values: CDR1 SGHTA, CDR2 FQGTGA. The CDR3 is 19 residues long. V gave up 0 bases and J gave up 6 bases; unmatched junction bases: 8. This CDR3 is CASSLTGGLAGGKAGELFF. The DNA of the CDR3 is TGTGCCAGCAGCTTAACGGGGGGACTAGCGGGAGGAAAGGCCGGGGAGCTGTTTTTT. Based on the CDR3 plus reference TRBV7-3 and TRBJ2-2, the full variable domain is GAGVSQTPSNKVTEKGKYVELRCDPISGHTALYWYRQSLGQGPEFLIYFQGTGAADDSGLPNDRFFAVRPEGSVSTLKIQRTERGDSAVYLCASSLTGGLAGGKAGELFFGEGSRLTVL.

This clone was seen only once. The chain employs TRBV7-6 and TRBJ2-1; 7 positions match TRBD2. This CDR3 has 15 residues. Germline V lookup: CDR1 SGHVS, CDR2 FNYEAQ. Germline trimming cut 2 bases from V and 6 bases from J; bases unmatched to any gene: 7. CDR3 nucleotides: TGTGCCAGCAGCTTATACTCGTCGGGGGGCAATGAGCAGTTCTTC. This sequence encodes CASSLYSSGGNEQFF.

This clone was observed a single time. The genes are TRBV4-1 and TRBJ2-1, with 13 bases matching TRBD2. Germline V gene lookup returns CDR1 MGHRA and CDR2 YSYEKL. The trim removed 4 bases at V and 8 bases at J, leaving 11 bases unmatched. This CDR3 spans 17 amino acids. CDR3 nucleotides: TGCGCCAGCAGCCGATTCGCCGGGACTAGCGGGAACGATGAGCAGTTCTTC. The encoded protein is CASSRFAGTSGNDEQFF.

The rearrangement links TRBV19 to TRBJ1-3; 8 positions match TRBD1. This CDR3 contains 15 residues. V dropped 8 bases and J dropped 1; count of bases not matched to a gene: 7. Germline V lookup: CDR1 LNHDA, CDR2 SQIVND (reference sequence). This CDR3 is CASSGQESSGNTIYF. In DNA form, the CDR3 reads TGTGCCAGTTCGGGACAGGAATCATCTGGAAACACCATATATTTT.

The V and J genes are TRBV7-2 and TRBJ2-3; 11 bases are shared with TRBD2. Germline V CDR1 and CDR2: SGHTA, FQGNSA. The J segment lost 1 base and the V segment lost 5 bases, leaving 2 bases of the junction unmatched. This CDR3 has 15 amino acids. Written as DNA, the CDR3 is TGTGCCAGCAGCGCGGGACTAGCGGGCACAGATACGCAGTATTTT. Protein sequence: CASSAGLAGTDTQYF. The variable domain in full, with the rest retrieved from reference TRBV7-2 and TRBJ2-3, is GAGVSQSPSNKVTEKGKDVELRCDPISGHTALYWYRQSLGQGLEFLIYFQGNSAPDKSGLPSDRFSAERTGGSVSTLTIQRTQQEDSAVYLCASSAGLAGTDTQYFGPGTRLTVL.

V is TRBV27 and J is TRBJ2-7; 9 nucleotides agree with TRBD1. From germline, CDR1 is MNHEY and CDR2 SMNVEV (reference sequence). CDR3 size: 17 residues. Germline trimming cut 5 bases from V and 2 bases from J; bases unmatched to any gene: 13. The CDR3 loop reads CASSTSRDRDLAYEQYF. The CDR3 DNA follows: TGTGCCAGCAGTACGTCCCGGGACAGGGACCTAGCCTACGAGCAGTACTTC.

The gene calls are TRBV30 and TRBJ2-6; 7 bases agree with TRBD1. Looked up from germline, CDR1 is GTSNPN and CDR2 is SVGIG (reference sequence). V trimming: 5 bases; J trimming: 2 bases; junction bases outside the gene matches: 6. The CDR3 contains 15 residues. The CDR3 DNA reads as TGTGCCTGGGCAGGGGGAGCACCTGGGGCCAACGTCCTGACTTTC. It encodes CAWAGGAPGANVLTF.

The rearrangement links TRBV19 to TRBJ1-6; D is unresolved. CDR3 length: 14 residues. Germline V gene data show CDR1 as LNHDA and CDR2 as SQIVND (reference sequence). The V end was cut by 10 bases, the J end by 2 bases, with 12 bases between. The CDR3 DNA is TGTGCCACTACAAAGGGAGCCTATAATTCACCCCTCCACTTT. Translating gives CATTKGAYNSPLHF.